A single sample gave rise to the 31 T cell receptor beta chains below, sequenced in a study of T cells expressing NK-cell markers. TCRdb re-called the 5' RACE reads and shows each CDR3 protein once, DNA omitted. The repertoire table contains a few hundred thousand distinct CDR3 sequences. The source material was blood T cells: a sorted CD56 or NKG2C T cell subset, CD4+ or CD8+ T cells, or bulk PBMC T cells (not recorded which). The origin of the receptors is a man aged 18 to 70 in good health.

The CDR3 here is CASSHHRAGQGAAGELFF. The J gene is TRBJ2-2, the V gene TRBV12-3 or TRBV12-4; the TCRdb call, TRBD1, lacks DNA for checking. The CDR3 covers 18 residues.

The chain combines TRBV6-4 with TRBJ2-7; TCRdb lists TRBD1, though no DNA is available to test this call. From germline, CDR1 is MRHNA and CDR2 SNTAGT. This CDR3 region has 16 residues. The CDR3 region is CASSHFRVTFSYEQYF.

The chain combines TRBV7-2 with TRBJ1-2; the TCRdb call, TRBD1, lacks DNA for checking. CDR1 and CDR2 (germline): SGHTA, FQGNSA. The CDR3 has 13 residues. CDR3 protein: CASSLAWAYGYTF.

The chain carries TRBV24-1 and TRBJ2-1; with no DNA, the TCRdb D assignment of TRBD1 cannot be verified. The CDR3 has 15 residues. Germline CDR1 and CDR2: KGHDR and SFDVKD. The CDR3 is CATSAGVKGYNEQFF.

The rearrangement links TRBV18 to TRBJ1-1; TCRdb names TRBD1, which stays unverified in the absence of DNA. The V gene's germline CDR1 is KGHSH and CDR2 LQKENI. There are 16 residues in the CDR3. The CDR3 spells CASSPRTAGMNTEAFF.

The chain uses TRBV10-2 and TRBJ2-5; TCRdb's D gene call, TRBD1, goes unchecked for lack of DNA. Looked up from germline, CDR1 is WSHSY and CDR2 is SAAADI. The CDR3 is 16 residues long. The CDR3 is CASSEWGSGVGETQYF.

This chain connects TRBV3-1 to TRBJ2-1; the D call from TCRdb, TRBD2, cannot be confirmed without DNA. Germline CDR1 is LGHDT and CDR2 is YNNKEL (reference sequence). The CDR3 is 13 residues long. CDR3 in amino acids: CASSQVVPSEQFF.

V usage is TRBV6-6 and J usage is TRBJ2-1. This CDR3 has 13 amino acids. Germline V gives CDR1 MNHNY, CDR2 SVGAGI (reference sequence). CDR3 sequence: CASSYSMKNEQFF.

This chain links TRBV5-5 with TRBJ2-2; TCRdb reports TRBD1, a call that lacks DNA to check it against. Germline V gene sequence: CDR1 SGHKS, CDR2 YYEKEE (reference sequence). The CDR3 runs 16 residues. The CDR3: CASTRTGTENTGELFF.

The chain recombines TRBV5-1 with TRBJ2-7. Looked up from germline, CDR1 is SGHRS and CDR2 is YFSETQ. This CDR3 has 15 amino acids. This CDR3 is CASRRGTGISYEQYF.

V is TRBV3-1 and J is TRBJ2-4; absent DNA, TCRdb's TRBD2 call cannot be checked. There are 16 residues in the CDR3. CDR1 is LGHDT and CDR2 is YNNKEL in the germline V gene (reference sequence). This CDR3 reads CASSLGLAGGQNIQYF.

This sequence joins TRBV20-1 and TRBJ2-3; TCRdb's assignment of TRBD1 cannot be checked, as there is no DNA. The germline V gene encodes CDR1 DFQATT and CDR2 SNEGSKA (reference sequence). The CDR3 runs 13 residues. CDR3 region: CSAEGGALYTQYF.

The V and J genes are TRBV4-1 and TRBJ2-3; the D call of TRBD1 rests on TCRdb alone, since no DNA is present to check it. CDR3 size: 16 residues. Germline V gives CDR1 MGHRA, CDR2 YSYEKL. The CDR3 loop is CASSQPSGGHTDTQYF.

J is TRBJ2-3 and V is TRBV25-1; the TRBD1 assignment by TCRdb is unverifiable without DNA. Germline CDR1 is MGHDK and CDR2 is SYGVNS. This CDR3 comprises 17 residues. The CDR3: CASSEYPGTGRTDTQYF.

The rearrangement links TRBV7-9 to TRBJ2-7; the TRBD1 assignment by TCRdb is unverifiable without DNA. CDR3 length equals 12 residues. Germline CDR1 reads SEHNR; CDR2 reads FQNEAQ (reference sequence). This CDR3 is CAAAAGAYEQYF.

The chain combines TRBV5-1 with TRBJ2-1; the TRBD1 assignment by TCRdb is unverifiable without DNA. The CDR3 runs 16 residues. Germline CDR1 is SGHRS and CDR2 is YFSETQ. CDR3 region: CASSPIGKGEGNEQFF. The full variable domain, rest sourced from reference TRBV5-1 and TRBJ2-1, is KAGVTQTPRYLIKTRGQQVTLSCSPISGHRSVSWYQQTPGQGLQFLFEYFSETQRNKGNFPGRFSGRQFSNSRSEMNVSTLELGDSALYLCASSPIGKGEGNEQFFGPGTRLTVL.

The chain recombines TRBV28 with TRBJ2-7; TCRdb indicates TRBD2, and absent DNA this call remains unverified. The CDR3 runs to 13 residues. Germline values: CDR1 MDHEN, CDR2 SYDVKM. CDR3 amino acids: CASNLAWSGEQYF. The variable domain in full, with the rest retrieved from reference TRBV28 and TRBJ2-7, is DVKVTQSSRYLVKRTGEKVFLECVQDMDHENMFWYRQDPGLGLRLIYFSYDVKMKEKGDIPEGYSVSREKKERFSLILESASTNQTSMYLCASNLAWSGEQYFGPGTRLTVT.

The chain links TRBV7-7 to TRBJ2-1; the TRBD1 assignment by TCRdb is unverifiable without DNA. The CDR3 totals 16 residues. CDR1 and CDR2 (germline): SSHAT, FNYEAQ (reference sequence). The CDR3 sequence is CASSLEIGKGYNEQFF.

The chain's CDR3 is CASSLRDRGSSEKLFF. The rearrangement joins TRBV7-2 to TRBJ1-4; without DNA, the TCRdb call of TRBD1 cannot be checked. The CDR3 contains 16 residues. Germline V gives CDR1 SGHTA, CDR2 FQGNSA.

The chain recombines TRBV13 with TRBJ1-1; TCRdb proposes TRBD1, but this gene call is untestable without DNA. Germline CDR1 and CDR2: PRHDT and FYEKMQ (reference sequence). The CDR3 sequence is 12 residues long. This CDR3 is CASSSGVPGAFF.

The V gene is TRBV6-1, the J gene TRBJ1-5; absent DNA, TCRdb's TRBD1 call cannot be checked. Germline loops: CDR1 MNHNS, CDR2 SASEGT. The CDR3 totals 14 residues. CDR3 loop: CASRRGTVNQPQHF.

The chain couples TRBV6-1 to TRBJ1-1; checking the TCRdb D call of TRBD1 is not possible without DNA. The CDR3 covers 13 residues. Germline CDR1 reads MNHNS; CDR2 reads SASEGT. This chain's CDR3 is CASSIRVLTEAFF.

The chain has TRBV7-6 and TRBJ2-7; TCRdb indicates TRBD1, and absent DNA this call remains unverified. This CDR3 has 15 amino acids. Germline CDR1 is SGHVS and CDR2 is FNYEAQ. CDR3 residues: CASSSGGAGSYEQYF.

The chain uses TRBV18 and TRBJ1-1; TCRdb's assignment of TRBD1 cannot be checked, as there is no DNA. Germline-derived CDR1 and CDR2 are KGHSH and LQKENI. The CDR3 totals 15 residues. The CDR3 protein is CASSPIQGSNTEAFF.

The chain employs TRBV30 and TRBJ2-2; TCRdb gives TRBD1 as the D gene, but with no DNA this cannot be confirmed. Looked up from germline, CDR1 is GTSNPN and CDR2 is SVGIG (reference sequence). The CDR3 sequence is 19 residues long. This chain's CDR3 is CAWSILSGGSYTNTGELFF.

The rearrangement links TRBV6-5 to TRBJ1-5. Germline V gene sequence: CDR1 MNHEY, CDR2 SVGAGI. The CDR3 sequence is 17 residues long. The CDR3 loop is CASSTTSDRYSNQPQHF.

The rearrangement uses TRBV7-7 and TRBJ2-7; the TRBD1 assignment by TCRdb is unverifiable without DNA. CDR1 and CDR2 (germline): SSHAT, FNYEAQ (reference sequence). CDR3 size: 14 residues. The chain's CDR3 is CASSPGRGQYEQYF.

The chain has TRBV2 and TRBJ2-2; the D call of TRBD1 rests on TCRdb alone, since no DNA is present to check it. Per germline, CDR1 SNHLY and CDR2 FYNNEI. This CDR3 contains 16 residues. The CDR3 loop is CASSARDTPGGGELFF.

The chain combines TRBV2 with TRBJ2-5; absent DNA, TCRdb's TRBD2 call cannot be checked. The CDR3 loop spans 13 amino acids. Germline V gives CDR1 SNHLY, CDR2 FYNNEI. CDR3 in amino acids: CASTSGGAWTQYF.

This rearrangement joins TRBV9 to TRBJ2-1; without DNA, the TCRdb call of TRBD1 cannot be checked. Germline V gene lookup returns CDR1 SGDLS and CDR2 YYNGEE. The length of the CDR3 is 16 residues. CDR3 protein: CASSVVAGGTYNEQFF.

The chain carries TRBV5-8 and TRBJ1-1. This CDR3 has 12 residues. Per germline, CDR1 SGHTS and CDR2 YDEGEE. CDR3 residues: CASSSFRGEAFF.